The present entry profiles one TCR beta chain with its context. Its antigen is unknown. Germline values: CDR1 SGHRS, CDR2 YFSETQ. V dropped 4 bases and J dropped 2; count of bases not matched to a gene: 7. This CDR3 comprises 15 residues. Time point denoted: blood 4 weeks post-SBRT, at nephrectomy. Described treatment: 15 Gy SBRT to primary tumor, nephrectomy 4 weeks later. These data are taken from a study of radiation and T cells in renal cell carcinoma. Study-level findings and limits: Pretreatment tumor biopsies were lacking, so baseline clonotypes are unknown.

Assay used: immunoSEQ multiplex PCR; TCRdb lists only in-frame clones, some missing. In the table there are 65,000 or so clones, about three quarters of which are singletons. The V gene is TRBV5-1, the J gene TRBJ2-3, with 7 bases identical to TRBD2. The input for sequencing was blood, taken from a patient whose treatment included radiotherapy and nephrectomy. The TCR originated in a man between 60 and 75 years old with renal cell carcinoma. The DNA of the CDR3 is TGCGCCAGCAGCCCTTGGGGGGGGTCCACAGATACGCAGTATTTT. Protein sequence: CASSPWGGSTDTQYF.